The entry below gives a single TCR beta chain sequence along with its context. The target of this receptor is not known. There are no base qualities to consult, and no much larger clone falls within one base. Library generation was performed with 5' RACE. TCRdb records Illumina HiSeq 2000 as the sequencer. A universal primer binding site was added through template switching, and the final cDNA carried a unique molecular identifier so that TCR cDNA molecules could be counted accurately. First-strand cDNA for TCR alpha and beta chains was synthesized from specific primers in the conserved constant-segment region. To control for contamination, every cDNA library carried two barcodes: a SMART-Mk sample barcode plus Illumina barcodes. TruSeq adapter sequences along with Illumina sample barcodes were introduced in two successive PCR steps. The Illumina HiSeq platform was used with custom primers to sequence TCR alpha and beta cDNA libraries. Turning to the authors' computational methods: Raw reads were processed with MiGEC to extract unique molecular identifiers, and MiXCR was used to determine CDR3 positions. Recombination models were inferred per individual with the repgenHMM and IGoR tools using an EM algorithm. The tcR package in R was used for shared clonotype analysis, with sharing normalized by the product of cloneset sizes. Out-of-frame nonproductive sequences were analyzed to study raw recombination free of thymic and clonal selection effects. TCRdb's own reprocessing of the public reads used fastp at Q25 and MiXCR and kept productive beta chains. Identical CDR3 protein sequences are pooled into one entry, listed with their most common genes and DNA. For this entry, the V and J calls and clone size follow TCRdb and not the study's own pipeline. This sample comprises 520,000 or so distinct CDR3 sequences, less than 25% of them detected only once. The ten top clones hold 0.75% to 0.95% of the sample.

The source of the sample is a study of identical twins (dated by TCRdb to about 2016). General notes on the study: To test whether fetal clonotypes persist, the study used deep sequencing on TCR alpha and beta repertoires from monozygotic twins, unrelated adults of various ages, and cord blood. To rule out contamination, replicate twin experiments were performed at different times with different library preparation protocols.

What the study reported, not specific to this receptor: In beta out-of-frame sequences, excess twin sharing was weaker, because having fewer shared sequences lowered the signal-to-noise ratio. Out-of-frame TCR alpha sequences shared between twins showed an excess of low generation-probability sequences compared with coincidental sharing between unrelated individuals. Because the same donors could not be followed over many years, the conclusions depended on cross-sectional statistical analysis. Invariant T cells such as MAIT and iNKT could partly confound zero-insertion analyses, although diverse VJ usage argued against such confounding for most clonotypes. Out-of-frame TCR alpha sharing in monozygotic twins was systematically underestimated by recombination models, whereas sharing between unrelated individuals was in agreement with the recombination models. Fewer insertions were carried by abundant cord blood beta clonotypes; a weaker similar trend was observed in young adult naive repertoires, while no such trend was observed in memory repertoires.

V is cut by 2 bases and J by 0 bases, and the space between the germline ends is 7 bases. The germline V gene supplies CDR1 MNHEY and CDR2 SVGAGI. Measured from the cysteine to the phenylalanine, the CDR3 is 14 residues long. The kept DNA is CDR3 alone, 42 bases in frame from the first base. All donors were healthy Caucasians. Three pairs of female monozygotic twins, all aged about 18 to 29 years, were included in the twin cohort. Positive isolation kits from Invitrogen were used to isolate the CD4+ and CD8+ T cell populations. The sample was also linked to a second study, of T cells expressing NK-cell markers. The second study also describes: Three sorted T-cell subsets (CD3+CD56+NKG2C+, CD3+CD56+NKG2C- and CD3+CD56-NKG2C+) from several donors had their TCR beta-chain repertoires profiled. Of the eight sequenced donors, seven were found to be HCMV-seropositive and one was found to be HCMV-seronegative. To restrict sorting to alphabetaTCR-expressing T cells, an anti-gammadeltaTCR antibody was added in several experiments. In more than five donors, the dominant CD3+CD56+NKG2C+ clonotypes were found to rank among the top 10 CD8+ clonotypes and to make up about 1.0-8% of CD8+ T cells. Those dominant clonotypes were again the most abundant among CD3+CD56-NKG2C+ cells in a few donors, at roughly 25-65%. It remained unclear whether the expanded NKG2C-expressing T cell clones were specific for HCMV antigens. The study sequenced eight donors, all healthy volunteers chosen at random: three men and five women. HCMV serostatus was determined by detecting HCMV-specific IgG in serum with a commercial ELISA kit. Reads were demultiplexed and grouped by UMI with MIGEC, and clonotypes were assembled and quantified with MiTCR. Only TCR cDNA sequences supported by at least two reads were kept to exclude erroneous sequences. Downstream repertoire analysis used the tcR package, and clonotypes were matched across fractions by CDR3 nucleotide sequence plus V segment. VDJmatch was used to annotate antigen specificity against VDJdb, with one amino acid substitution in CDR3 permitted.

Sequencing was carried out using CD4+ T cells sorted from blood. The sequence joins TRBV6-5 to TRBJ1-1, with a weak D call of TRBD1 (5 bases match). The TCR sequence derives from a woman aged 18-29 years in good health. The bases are TGTGCCAGCAGTTACGGGGGGATGAACACTGAAGCTTTCTTT. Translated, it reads CASSYGGMNTEAFF.